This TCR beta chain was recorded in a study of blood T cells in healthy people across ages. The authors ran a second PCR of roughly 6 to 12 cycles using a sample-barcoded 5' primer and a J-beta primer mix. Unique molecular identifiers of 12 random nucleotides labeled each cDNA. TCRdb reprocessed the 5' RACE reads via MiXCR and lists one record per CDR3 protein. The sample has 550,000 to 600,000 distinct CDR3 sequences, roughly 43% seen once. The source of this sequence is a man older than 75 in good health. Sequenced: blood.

CDR3 sequence (DNA): TGCAGTGCCGTTAAACAGGGATTCTCCTACAATGAGCAGTTCTTC. This gives the protein CSAVKQGFSYNEQFF. The rearrangement joins TRBV20-1 to TRBJ2-1; a possible D gene is TRBD1 (6 bases). The CDR3 spans 15 residues. Trimming stripped 6 bases from V and 0 bases from J, with 15 bases between. Germline V gene sequence: CDR1 DFQATT, CDR2 SNEGSKA (reference sequence).